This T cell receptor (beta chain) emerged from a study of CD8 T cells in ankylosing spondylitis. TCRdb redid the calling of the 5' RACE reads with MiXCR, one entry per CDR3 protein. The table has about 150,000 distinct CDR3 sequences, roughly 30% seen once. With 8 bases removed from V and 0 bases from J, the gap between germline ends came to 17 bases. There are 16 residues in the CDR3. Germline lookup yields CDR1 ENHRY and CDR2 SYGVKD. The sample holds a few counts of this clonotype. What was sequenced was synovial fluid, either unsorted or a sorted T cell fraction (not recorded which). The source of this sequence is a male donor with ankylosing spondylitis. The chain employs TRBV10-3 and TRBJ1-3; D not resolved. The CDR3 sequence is CAISQAQPSSGNTIYF. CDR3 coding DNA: TGTGCCATCTCCCAGGCGCAACCTTCCTCTGGAAACACCATATATTTT.